The T cell receptor (beta chain) described here comes from a study of OX40 agonist ivuxolimab in advanced cancers. For context, the study as a whole: Ivuxolimab was an agonistic, fully human IgG2 monoclonal antibody directed against OX40 (CD134), a costimulatory receptor. Intravenous ivuxolimab was administered to patients every 2 weeks at six dose levels: 0.01, 0.1, 0.3, 1.5, 3 and 10 mg/kg. Among the roughly 50 dose-escalation patients, some 20 had hepatocellular carcinoma, approximately 15 melanoma, 9 renal cell carcinoma and 9 head and neck cancer. A male proportion of 82.7% and a mean age of 60 years, ranging from about 20 to 79, were recorded for the dose-escalation cohort. Prior anti-PD-1, anti-PD-L1 or anti-CTLA-4 therapy was permitted, and about two fifths of dose-escalation patients had received checkpoint inhibitors. Three dose-escalation patients achieved partial responses, one with hepatocellular carcinoma and two with cutaneous melanoma. The point of sequencing TCRbeta in the periphery was to test whether ivuxolimab changed TCR sequence diversity and drove clonal T-cell expansion. The paper covers the monotherapy dose-escalation part of the phase I ivuxolimab trial, which included N of about 50 patients.

The germline V gene supplies CDR1 SGDLS and CDR2 YYNGEE. The CDR3 goes from the cysteine to the phenylalanine over 14 residues. This entry keeps only the CDR3 DNA: 42 bases, framed from base 1. At the junction V is shortened by 4 bases and J by 5 bases, with 15 bases in between. For sequencing of the TCRbeta CDR3 region, genomic DNA was extracted from the sorted cells. The immunoSEQ Assay was used to sequence the TCRbeta CDR3 regions. TCRdb provides this immuneACCESS table in a form limited to in-frame rearrangements. Some clones are lacking; in checked studies, under half of them reflect an unresolved V gene, and why the rest are absent is not known. Across this sample there are 15,000 to 20,000 clones, with approximately 85% seen only once. Roughly 28% of the sample comes from the top ten. Remarks on this clone: Its antigen remains unidentified. It has no much larger one-base neighbor in the sample; base qualities were not kept.

Points the paper makes about the study in general: Which antigens the clonally expanded peripheral T cells were specific for was not determined. After ivuxolimab, more expanded clones were found on average in CD8+ T cells than in CD4+ T cells. At doses of 0.1 to 3.0 mg/kg, clonal expansion of both CD4+ and CD8+ T cells in blood was seen between baseline and week 6. In partial responders in the 0.1-3.0 mg/kg groups, normalized peripheral clonal expansion was found to be among the lowest, especially among CD8+ T cells. Low levels of normalized T-cell clonal expansion were also seen in some nonresponding patients.

The trial excluded patients who had a history of autoimmune disease or were on systemic immunosuppression. In every dose cohort, peripheral blood was drawn for TCR sequencing at baseline, cycle 4 day 1, and cycle 7 day 1. Samples came from an open-label, multicenter, first-in-human phase I dose-escalation trial of ivuxolimab. The trial enrolled adults with locally advanced or metastatic head and neck squamous cell, hepatocellular, melanoma or renal cell carcinoma. Before TCR sequencing, CD4+ T cells and CD8+ T cells were sorted from peripheral blood as separate populations. The sample was CD4+ or CD8+ T cells sorted from blood, taken in a trial of the OX40 agonist ivuxolimab. The chain is assembled from TRBV9 and TRBJ1-1; D gene: possibly TRBD1, on 6 matching bases. This clonotype was sampled from an adult with an advanced solid tumor such as melanoma, head and neck, liver or kidney cancer. The nucleotide sequence is given as TGTGCCAGCAGCTCCCGGGGGGCGGGGACTGAAGCTTTCTTT. This yields the protein CASSSRGAGTEAFF. Extended through the reference TRBV9 and TRBJ1-1 proteins, this CDR3 yields the full variable domain: DSGVTQTPKHLITATGQRVTLRCSPRSGDLSVYWYQQSLDQGLQFLIQYYNGEERAKGNILERFSAQQFPDLHSELNLSSLELGDSALYFCASSSRGAGTEAFFGQGTRLTVV.